The 24 T cell receptor beta chains listed next were all sequenced from one sample in a study of metastatic and nonmetastatic thyroid tumors. TCRdb ran MiXCR on the PCR reads. Here the sample spans some 25,000 clones, approximately 19% being singletons. Patients were all untreated before their thyroid surgery. Sequenced material: blood. The origin of the receptors is a male donor with papillary thyroid cancer or a benign thyroid nodule (not recorded which). Some clones in this sample may be carry-over from other donors' samples.

By its share, this clone is medium-sized. The chain links TRBV6-5 to TRBJ2-3; 11 bases are shared with TRBD2. The V and J ends lost 0 bases and 1 base, in that order; junction bases with no gene match: 6. This CDR3 spans 18 amino acids. Germline V gene lookup returns CDR1 MNHEY and CDR2 SVGAGI. CDR3 nucleotides: TGTGCCAGCAGTTACTCCACTAGCGGGAGACGGGGCACAGATACGCAGTATTTT. Encoded protein: CASSYSTSGRRGTDTQYF.

This clone is labeled medium-sized (0.01 to 0.1%). This rearrangement joins TRBV12-3 or TRBV12-4 to TRBJ2-1, with 11 bases lining up with TRBD1. Trimming at V came to 5 bases and at J to 11 bases, leaving 8 bases not matched to a gene. The CDR3 runs to 14 residues. In DNA form, the CDR3 reads TGTGCCAGCAGTCCTAGGACAGGGGGCGTGAAGCAGTTCTTC. Protein: CASSPRTGGVKQFF.

This clone was detected only a few times. DNA for the CDR3: TGTGCCAGCAGCTCCAGGACAGGTTTCAATTCACCCCTCCACTTT. Protein sequence: CASSSRTGFNSPLHF. The gene calls are TRBV7-9 and TRBJ1-6; 7 bases map to TRBD1. Germline values: CDR1 SEHNR, CDR2 FQNEAQ (reference sequence). V trimming: 4 bases; J trimming: 7 bases; junction bases outside the gene matches: 7. The CDR3 loop spans 15 amino acids.

The sample holds many counts of this clone. V is TRBV11-2 and J is TRBJ2-5; 10 bases map to TRBD1. CDR3 length equals 16 residues. The V gene's germline CDR1 is SGHAT and CDR2 FQNNGV. Losses at the gene ends were 4 bases for V and 5 bases for J; bases not matched to a gene: 10. CDR3 coding DNA: TGTGCCAGCAGCTCTCCGGCGACAGGGGGCGCGGAGACCCAGTACTTC. Its translation: CASSSPATGGAETQYF.

The V and J genes are TRBV25-1 and TRBJ2-3; 10 bases match TRBD2. CDR1 and CDR2 from the germline V gene are MGHDK and SYGVNS. The CDR3 is 16 amino acids. The DNA of the CDR3 is TGTGCTAGGAGTGGGGGAGCGGGAGGGCCGGCAGATACGCAGTATTTT. It is translated as CARSGGAGGPADTQYF.

Judged by abundance, this clone is medium-sized. The chain is built from TRBV27 and TRBJ2-1; D is perhaps TRBD2 (5 bases). This CDR3 comprises 14 residues. Trimming removed 0 bases at V and 3 bases at J, with 6 bases between. Germline CDR1 is MNHEY and CDR2 is SMNVEV (reference sequence). This chain's CDR3 is CASSLSGGYNEQFF. The CDR3 DNA reads TGTGCCAGCAGTTTATCAGGAGGCTACAATGAGCAGTTCTTC.

On this clone itself: Sequence at one end of the junction differs from germline and may be a read error. The J gene is TRBJ2-3, the V gene TRBV2, with TRBD2 identical over 14 bases. This CDR3 is built from 16 residues. Per the germline V gene, CDR1 is SNHLY and CDR2 is FYNNEI. The CDR3, as DNA: TGTGCCAGCAGCCGACGGACTAGCGGGGGGCCAGATACGCAGTTTTTT. Protein: CASSRRTSGGPDTQFF. Combining the CDR3 with reference TRBV2 and TRBJ2-3 gives the whole variable domain EPEVTQTPSHQVTQMGQEVILRCVPISNHLYFYWYRQILGQKVEFLVSFYNNEISEKSEIFDDQFSVERPDGSNFTLKIRSTKLEDSAMYFCASSRRTSGGPDTQFFGPGTRLTVL.

This clone was observed at least ten times. The chain recombines TRBV28 with TRBJ2-4; TRBD2 is a possible D gene (5 bases). Trimming pared 8 bases from V and 2 bases from J, leaving 10 bases between. CDR1 MDHEN and CDR2 SYDVKM come from the germline V gene. The CDR3 has 13 residues. Written as DNA, the CDR3 is TGTGCCAGCTCACGGAGGACCAAAAACATTCAGTACTTC. The encoded protein is CASSRRTKNIQYF.

The rearrangement joins TRBV28 to TRBJ2-1; no reliable D call. The V end lost 5 bases, the J end lost 2 bases, and 10 bases lay between the germline ends. Germline loops: CDR1 MDHEN, CDR2 SYDVKM. The CDR3 has 14 amino acids. CDR3 sequence: CASSLSETYNEQFF. DNA for the CDR3: TGTGCCAGCAGTCTATCTGAAACCTACAATGAGCAGTTCTTC. Using reference TRBV28 and TRBJ2-1 for the parts outside the CDR3, the full variable domain is DVKVTQSSRYLVKRTGEKVFLECVQDMDHENMFWYRQDPGLGLRLIYFSYDVKMKEKGDIPEGYSVSREKKERFSLILESASTNQTSMYLCASSLSETYNEQFFGPGTRLTVL.

This clone was observed at least ten times. The chain couples TRBV19 to TRBJ1-1; a possible D gene is TRBD1 (5 bases). The CDR3 covers 13 residues. Germline V gene sequence: CDR1 LNHDA, CDR2 SQIVND (reference sequence). The V end lost 5 bases, the J end lost 4 bases, and 11 bases lay between the germline ends. DNA for the CDR3: TGTGCCAGTAGTCTGGGTAGGGGCACTGAAGCTTTCTTT. The encoded protein is CASSLGRGTEAFF.

This rearrangement joins TRBV7-9 to TRBJ1-1, with D unclear. The CDR3 runs 13 residues. Per germline, CDR1 SEHNR and CDR2 FQNEAQ (reference sequence). With 5 bases removed from V and 1 base from J, the gap between germline ends came to 8 bases. The CDR3 nucleotides are TGTGCCAGCAGCAAGGACCCGAACACTGAAGCTTTCTTT. Translation gives CASSKDPNTEAFF.

In this sample, this clone turned up many times. V is TRBV30 and J is TRBJ2-5, with 9 bases aligning to TRBD1. CDR3 length equals 14 residues. Unmatched junction bases numbered 3, after V lost 0 bases and J lost 4 bases. Germline V gene sequence: CDR1 GTSNPN, CDR2 SVGIG (reference sequence). CDR3 sequence: CAWSVGTGSETQYF. As DNA, the CDR3 is TGTGCCTGGAGTGTAGGGACAGGGTCAGAGACCCAGTACTTC.

The chain combines TRBV5-1 with TRBJ2-7; D is tentatively TRBD1 or TRBD2 (5 bases each). The CDR3 is 15 residues long. Germline assignment: CDR1 SGHRS and CDR2 YFSETQ. Deletions cut 1 base from V and 5 bases from J, with 16 bases between. The CDR3 DNA reads as TGCGCCAGCAGCTTGTTGGGGGTCCCAACACACGAGCAGTACTTC. Translated, it gives CASSLLGVPTHEQYF.

The sample holds many counts of this clone. V and J are TRBV27 and TRBJ1-2; perhaps TRBD1 as D (6 bases). Trimming removed 5 bases at V and 6 bases at J, with 16 bases between. Germline V lookup: CDR1 MNHEY, CDR2 SMNVEV (reference sequence). The CDR3 runs 14 residues. CDR3 residues: CASSAVVEGDGYTF. In DNA, the CDR3 is TGTGCCAGCAGTGCCGTCGTAGAGGGGGATGGCTACACCTTC.

This clone appeared many times. This chain joins TRBV3-1 and TRBJ2-7; TRBD2 agrees at 12 bases. Germline trimming cut 5 bases from V and 6 bases from J; bases unmatched to any gene: 8. This CDR3 is 15 amino acids long. Germline V gene sequence: CDR1 LGHDT, CDR2 YNNKEL (reference sequence). The DNA for the CDR3 is TGTGCCAGCAGCTTTTCTACTAGCGGGAGGAGCGAGCAGTACTTC. Protein sequence: CASSFSTSGRSEQYF.

This clone has a count of ten or more. The rearrangement joins TRBV6-1 to TRBJ2-7; a weak D match, TRBD1 (6 bases). The germline V gene encodes CDR1 MNHNS and CDR2 SASEGT. CDR3 length: 14 amino acids. V lost 3 bases, J lost 3 bases, and 12 bases lay in between. The CDR3 protein is CASSEIPGHYEQYF. The CDR3 bases are TGTGCCAGCAGTGAGATTCCGGGACACTACGAGCAGTACTTC.

This clone is labeled medium-sized. The chain couples TRBV10-2 to TRBJ2-7; 8 bases fit TRBD2. Germline CDR1 reads WSHSY; CDR2 reads SAAADI. The length of the CDR3 is 14 residues. Trimming at V came to 6 bases and at J to 3 bases, leaving 7 bases not matched to a gene. CDR3 protein: CASSGLAELYEQYF. The CDR3 DNA is TGCGCCAGCAGCGGACTAGCTGAACTCTACGAGCAGTACTTC.

This clone was recorded at least ten times. The V gene is TRBV7-6, the J gene TRBJ2-2; D is perhaps TRBD2 (5 bases). V was pared by 3 bases and J by 7 bases, with 9 bases between. CDR1 and CDR2 (germline): SGHVS, FNYEAQ. The CDR3 is made up of 13 amino acids. DNA of the CDR3: TGTGCCAGCAGCTTGAGCGGCCTCGGGGAGCTGTTTTTT. It is translated as CASSLSGLGELFF.

This clone was detected many times. The chain has TRBV9 and TRBJ1-2, with 7 positions matching TRBD1. The junction had 15 bases not matched to a gene; V was cut back by 3 bases and J by 4 bases. Germline values: CDR1 SGDLS, CDR2 YYNGEE. The CDR3 extends over 17 amino acids. CDR3 in amino acids: CASSENLAGDRFYGYTF. CDR3 in DNA: TGTGCCAGCAGCGAAAATCTTGCAGGGGACAGATTCTATGGCTACACCTTC.

Within the sample, this clone is medium-sized. The chain is built from TRBV2 and TRBJ2-7, with 9 bases fitting TRBD1. CDR3 size: 16 residues. Trimming took 6 bases from V and 6 from J; bases not matched to a gene: 15. CDR1 is SNHLY and CDR2 is FYNNEI in the germline V gene. The DNA for the CDR3 is TGTGCCAGCAGACGCGATTTAGGGACAGGGAGGGGCGAGCAGTACTTC. This codes for CASRRDLGTGRGEQYF.

This clone came up many times. Distinct nucleotide sequences in the sample also encode this CDR3. The chain recombines TRBV5-4 with TRBJ2-7; D is unclear. The V and J ends lost 0 bases and 7 bases respectively, with 5 bases between them. This CDR3 is built from 11 residues. Germline assignment: CDR1 SGHNT and CDR2 YYREEE (reference sequence). The CDR3 DNA sequence: TGTGCCAGCAGCTTGGCCGGGGAGCAGTACTTC. Translated: CASSLAGEQYF.

This clone rates as medium-sized. V gene TRBV6-2 or TRBV6-3 combines with J gene TRBJ1-5, with D possibly matching TRBD1 (5 bases). The V gene's germline CDR1 is MNHEY and CDR2 SVGEGT. V lost 6 bases and J 6 bases, leaving 18 bases between the germline ends. The CDR3 is 15 amino acids. The CDR3 DNA sequence: TGTGCCAGCAGCGAAGGGACTCTGCGGTCTCAGCCCCAGCATTTT. Residues: CASSEGTLRSQPQHF.

This clone was counted ten times or more. CDR3 in DNA: TGCAGTGCTAGAGATCCCGGGACAGAGAACGAGCAGTACTTC. Translating gives CSARDPGTENEQYF. The gene calls are TRBV20-1 and TRBJ2-7; 7 nucleotides agree with TRBD1. Germline trimming cut 0 bases from V and 5 bases from J; bases unmatched to any gene: 7. CDR1 is DFQATT, CDR2 SNEGSKA, per germline (reference sequence). The CDR3 length is 14 residues.

This clone was seen ten or more times. This chain connects TRBV28 to TRBJ1-1; no definite D call. CDR1 is MDHEN, CDR2 SYDVKM, per germline. V was cut by 2 bases and J by 2 bases, with 12 bases left in between. The CDR3 totals 15 residues. CDR3 amino acids: CASSLPRVANTEAFF. CDR3 DNA: TGTGCCAGCAGTTTACCCCGGGTGGCCAACACTGAAGCTTTCTTT.